This TCR beta chain is drawn from a study of blood T cells in healthy people across ages. This CDR3 is built from 16 residues. The germline V gene has CDR1 MNHEY and CDR2 SVGAGI. Unmatched junction bases numbered 15, after V lost 10 bases and J lost 5 bases. Study results and caveats: Leaving the PBMCs unsorted stopped any conclusive comparison of naive versus antigen-experienced cells.

Of note for this clonotype: Its specificity is not known.

Combining a sample-barcoded 5' primer with a J-beta primer mix, a second PCR ran for roughly 7 to 12 cycles. Using its own MiXCR run on the 5' RACE reads, TCRdb lists one record per CDR3 protein. The table lists roughly 700,000 distinct CDR3 sequences, around 45% of them singletons. The chain recombines TRBV6-5 with TRBJ2-2, with 8 bases identical to TRBD2. This clonotype originated in an older woman in good health. The sequencing input was blood. The CDR3 reads CATHRGGRTITGELFF. CDR3 in DNA: TGTGCCACGCACCGGGGGGGGAGGACGATTACCGGGGAGCTGTTTTTT.